These T cell receptor beta chains were read from a single sample in a study of T cell responses to AZD1222 COVID-19 vaccine. Measured with immunoSEQ multiplex PCR; TCRdb has only the in-frame clones, and not every one. Seen here are about 140,000 clones, roughly 82% observed once, and the top ten hold 4.1%. The sample in question was peripheral blood, obtained on day 0 of AZD1222 vaccination. The source of these receptors is an adult in good health. Both conserved end residues are part of each CDR3. D genes are given only for firm matches. Only part of the rows carry a size: once, few, many, or a class if the clone is expanded.

V gene	J gene	D gene	clone size	CDR3 DNA	CDR3 protein
TRBV6-5	TRBJ1-5	.	few	TGTGCCAGCCTCACCCGGGACTCAAATCAGCCCCAGCATTTT	CASLTRDSNQPQHF
TRBV3-1/TRBV3-2	TRBJ1-2	.	.	TGTGCCAGCAGCCATGGGACGGGTTCTCGCGTCGGCTACACCTTC	CASSHGTGSRVGYTF
TRBV28	TRBJ2-3	TRBD1	.	TGTGCCAGCAGGGAGACAGGGAGAGATACGCAGTATTTT	CASRETGRDTQYF
TRBV3-1/TRBV3-2	TRBJ1-2	.	.	TGTGCCAGCAGCCCGAAGGGGATCGGGTATGGCTACACCTTC	CASSPKGIGYGYTF
TRBV6-5	TRBJ2-7	.	.	TGTGCCAGCAGTTATTCCGGGACGGACACCTACGAGCAGTACTTC	CASSYSGTDTYEQYF
TRBV7-9	TRBJ1-2	.	.	TGTGCCAGCAGCTTAAGTGGGGGCCGAGGTGGCTACACCTTC	CASSLSGGRGGYTF
TRBV30	TRBJ1-6	.	.	TGTGCCTGGAGTGTACAAACCCTAAATTCACCCCTCCACTTT	CAWSVQTLNSPLHF
TRBV30	TRBJ1-6	.	.	TGTGCCTGGACCGATGGGGACACCTACTCCTATAATTCACCCCTCCACTTT	CAWTDGDTYSYNSPLHF
TRBV19	TRBJ2-5	TRBD1	.	TGTGCCAGTAGTATCTCGGCACAGGGGGCCGGGGAGACCCAGTACTTC	CASSISAQGAGETQYF
TRBV2	TRBJ1-1	.	.	TGTGCCAGCCGCAGGCGCACGGGTGCTGACACTGAAGCTTTCTTT	CASRRRTGADTEAFF
TRBV27	TRBJ1-6	.	.	TGTGCCAGCAGTTTTGACTTTAATTCACCCCTCCACTTT	CASSFDFNSPLHF
TRBV24-1	TRBJ2-7	.	once	TGTGCCACCAGTGATTTGCAAGGGTGGGAGCAGTACTTC	CATSDLQGWEQYF
TRBV27	TRBJ2-4	TRBD1	.	TGTGCCAGCACCTCCAGGGGGCTAGCCAAAAACATTCAGTACTTC	CASTSRGLAKNIQYF
TRBV10-1	TRBJ1-1	.	.	TGCGCCAGCAGTGAGTCCGGAACACGTAACACTGAAGCTTTCTTT	CASSESGTRNTEAFF
TRBV19	TRBJ1-5	TRBD1	.	TGTGCCAGTAGTAGGACAGGGATAGAGAGGGGCTCCCAGCCCCAGCATTTT	CASSRTGIERGSQPQHF
TRBV15	TRBJ1-3	TRBD1	.	TGTGCCACCATTGAGGGACAGGGTTACTCTGGAAACACCATATATTTT	CATIEGQGYSGNTIYF
TRBV10-3	TRBJ2-3	.	few	TGTGCCATCAGTGATCGTCTAGTGGGAGATACGCAGTATTTT	CAISDRLVGDTQYF
TRBV7-8	TRBJ1-4	.	once	TGTGCCAGCACCTATTTCTTCCAAACTAATGAAAAACTGTTTTTT	CASTYFFQTNEKLFF
TRBV28	TRBJ1-5	TRBD1	.	TGTGCCAGCAGTGCAGACAGGGGAGATCAGCCCCAGCATTTT	CASSADRGDQPQHF
TRBV2	TRBJ2-7	.	few	TGTGCCAGCACCGCGGACGGCTCCTACGAGCAGTACTTC	CASTADGSYEQYF
TRBV25-1	TRBJ1-6	.	.	TGTGCCAGCAGTGATCGGGCGAGTGCCTATAATTCACCCCTCCACTTT	CASSDRASAYNSPLHF
TRBV19	TRBJ2-7	.	.	TGTGCCAGTAGTATAGGGACATCGGTGGACGAGCAGTACTTC	CASSIGTSVDEQYF
TRBV30	TRBJ1-5	.	once	TGTGCCTGGAGGAAAAAGGCGGGGGACCGTAGCAATCAGCCCCAGCATTTT	CAWRKKAGDRSNQPQHF
TRBV2	TRBJ1-5	.	.	TGTGCCAGCAGTGGCTATGGAAGCAATCAGCCCCAGCATTTT	CASSGYGSNQPQHF
TRBV15	TRBJ1-2	.	.	TGTGCCACCAGCAGAGATGGATCAGGGAACTATGGCTACACCTTC	CATSRDGSGNYGYTF
TRBV12-3/TRBV12-4	TRBJ1-1	.	.	TGTGCCAGCAGTGGCGGGAAATCTGAAGCTTTCTTT	CASSGGKSEAFF
TRBV7-2	TRBJ1-4	.	.	TGTGCCAGCAGCTTAGTTTTAGCCTCTAATGAAAAACTGTTTTTT	CASSLVLASNEKLFF
TRBV7-3	TRBJ2-1	TRBD2	.	TGTGCCAGCAGCTTATTAGCGGGGGGTTACAATGAGCAGTTCTTC	CASSLLAGGYNEQFF
TRBV24-1	TRBJ1-6	.	once	TGTGCCACCAGTGAAGGTTATAATTCACCCCTCCACTTT	CATSEGYNSPLHF
TRBV28	TRBJ2-3	.	.	TGTGCCAGCAGTTCACAAGGGCTAGTCAGAGATACGCAGTATTTT	CASSSQGLVRDTQYF
TRBV3-1/TRBV3-2	TRBJ1-6	.	few	TGTGCCAGCAGCCAAGGTGGGAATTCACCCCTCCACTTT	CASSQGGNSPLHF
TRBV28	TRBJ1-1	.	.	TGTGCCAGCAGTTTAAAAGAAGCTTTCTTT	CASSLKEAFF
TRBV19	TRBJ2-7	.	.	TGTGCCAGTAGGTCGGGGTACGAGCAGTACTTC	CASRSGYEQYF
TRBV10-3	TRBJ1-1	.	.	TGTGCCATCAGGAAGATAAAAGAACAGAGTCAGAACACTGAAGCTTTCTTT	CAIRKIKEQSQNTEAFF
TRBV15	TRBJ1-6	.	.	TGTGCCACCAGCAGACAGGGAGGGAATTCACCCCTCCACTTT	CATSRQGGNSPLHF
TRBV5-1	TRBJ1-2	.	.	TGCGCCAGCAGCGGGGCCATTAACTATGGCTACACCTTC	CASSGAINYGYTF
TRBV3-1/TRBV3-2	TRBJ2-7	.	.	TGTGCCAGCAGCCAAGTGGCAGTTAGCTCCTACGAGCAGTACTTC	CASSQVAVSSYEQYF
TRBV11-2	TRBJ1-2	.	.	TGTGCCAGCAGCCCCATCGACAGAACGAACTATGGCTACACCTTC	CASSPIDRTNYGYTF
TRBV6-5	TRBJ1-1	.	.	TGTGCCAGCAGCTGGAGGATCTGGGACACTGAAGCTTTCTTT	CASSWRIWDTEAFF
TRBV5-1	TRBJ2-1	.	.	TGCGCCAGCAGCTTACCTGAGACGGTCACCAATGAGCAGTTCTTC	CASSLPETVTNEQFF
TRBV3-1/TRBV3-2	TRBJ1-6	TRBD1	.	TGTGCCAGCAGCCAAGAAAGGGACAGGGGTAATTCACCCCTCCACTTT	CASSQERDRGNSPLHF
TRBV18	TRBJ1-4	TRBD1	.	TGTGCCAGCTCGCAATCACAGGGGGCGGTTGAAAAACTGTTTTTT	CASSQSQGAVEKLFF
TRBV2	TRBJ1-1	.	once	TGTGCCAGCACCCACCAAAATGGGGGGCGAGGTACTGAAGCTTTCTTT	CASTHQNGGRGTEAFF
TRBV2	TRBJ2-1	.	once	TGTGCCAGCAGGGGCCCGGGACTCTACAATGAGCAGTTCTTC	CASRGPGLYNEQFF
TRBV7-9	TRBJ2-7	.	.	TGTGCCAGCAGCTTAGCGGACGGGGCTAACTCCTACGAGCAGTACTTC	CASSLADGANSYEQYF
TRBV20-1	TRBJ1-1	.	.	TGCAGTGCTAGAAGCGCGATTGAAGCTTTCTTT	CSARSAIEAFF
TRBV7-9	TRBJ1-4	.	.	TGTGCCAGCAGCTTGGCCAGGACCGAAAAACTGTTTTTT	CASSLARTEKLFF
TRBV14	TRBJ1-6	TRBD1	.	TGTGCCAGCAGCCAAGCATCGGGACAGGGGAATTCACCCCTCCACTTT	CASSQASGQGNSPLHF
TRBV28	TRBJ1-5	.	once	TGTGCCAGCAGTCCCCCCCGAAACTATCAGCCCCAGCATTTT	CASSPPRNYQPQHF
TRBV3-1/TRBV3-2	TRBJ2-1	.	.	TGTGCCAGCAGCCAAGATTTCTTACCCTACAATGAGCAGTTCTTC	CASSQDFLPYNEQFF
TRBV29-1	TRBJ2-3	TRBD1	.	TGCAGCGTCCTCCGGGACAGGGGGCATGAAGATACGCAGTATTTT	CSVLRDRGHEDTQYF
TRBV6-5	TRBJ1-6	TRBD1	.	TGTGCCAGCAGTCAGGGGACAGGGGTCAATTCACCCCTCCACTTT	CASSQGTGVNSPLHF
TRBV2	TRBJ1-1	.	.	TGTGCCAATACCGGACAGATGAACACTGAAGCTTTCTTT	CANTGQMNTEAFF
TRBV27	TRBJ2-5	.	.	TGTGCCAGCAGGGGGGACGGAGCCCTACAGACCCAGTACTTC	CASRGDGALQTQYF
TRBV28	TRBJ1-1	TRBD1	.	TGTGCCAGCGGATACAGGGGCACCACTGAAGCTTTCTTT	CASGYRGTTEAFF
TRBV5-6	TRBJ2-7	TRBD1	.	TGTGCCAGCAGCCCTAAGGGCGGACAGGGTGGGGACGAGCAGTACTTC	CASSPKGGQGGDEQYF